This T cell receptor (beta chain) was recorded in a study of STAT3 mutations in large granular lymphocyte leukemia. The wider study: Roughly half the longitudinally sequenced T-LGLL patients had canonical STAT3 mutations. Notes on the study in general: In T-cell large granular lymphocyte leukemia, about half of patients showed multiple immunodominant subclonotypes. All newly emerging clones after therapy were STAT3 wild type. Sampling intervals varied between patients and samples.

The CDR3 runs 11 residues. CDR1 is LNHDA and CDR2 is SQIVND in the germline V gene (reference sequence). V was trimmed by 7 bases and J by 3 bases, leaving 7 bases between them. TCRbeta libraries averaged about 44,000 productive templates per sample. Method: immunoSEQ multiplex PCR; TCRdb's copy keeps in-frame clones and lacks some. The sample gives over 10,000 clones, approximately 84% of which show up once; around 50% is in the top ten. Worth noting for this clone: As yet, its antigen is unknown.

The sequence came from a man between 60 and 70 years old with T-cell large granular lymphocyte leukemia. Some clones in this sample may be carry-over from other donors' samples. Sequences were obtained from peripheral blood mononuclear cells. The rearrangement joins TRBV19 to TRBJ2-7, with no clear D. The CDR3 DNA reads TGTGCCAGTAAGGGCGGCTACGAGCAGTACTTC. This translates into CASKGGYEQYF.